This TCR beta chain came from a study of OX40 agonist ivuxolimab in advanced cancers. The overall study: The dose-escalation cohort was over 65% male, with a mean age of approximately 61 years, ranging about 23 to 79. A partial response was reached by three patients: one with hepatocellular carcinoma and two with cutaneous melanoma. Overall study findings and caveats: Antigen specificity was not determined for the expanded peripheral T cells.

Trimming removed 4 bases from V and 5 bases from J; junction bases left unmatched: 12. Germline lookup yields CDR1 SEHNR and CDR2 FQNEAQ (reference sequence). The CDR3 loop spans 16 amino acids. Samples were taken at baseline and on day 1 of cycles 4 and 7. In the case of this clone: Antigen specificity is unknown.

Produced via immunoSEQ multiplex PCR; TCRdb's table is partial and in-frame only. The sample has some 41,000 clones, roughly 90% seen once. The clonotype was recovered from an adult with an advanced solid tumor such as melanoma, head and neck, liver or kidney cancer. This specimen was CD4+ or CD8+ T cells sorted from blood, taken in a trial of the OX40 agonist ivuxolimab. This chain uses TRBV7-9 with TRBJ2-5; TRBD1 matches at 8 bases. The CDR3 nucleotides read TGTGCCAGCAGCTCCGGACAGGGAATCGTACAGGAGACCCAGTACTTC. Translation: CASSSGQGIVQETQYF. Looking up the rest from reference TRBV7-9 and TRBJ2-5 gives the full variable domain: DTGVSQNPRHKITKRGQNVTFRCDPISEHNRLYWYRQTLGQGPEFLTYFQNEAQLEKSRLLSDRFSAERPKGSFSTLEIQRTEQGDSAMYLCASSSGQGIVQETQYFGPGTRLLVL.